The clone carrying this T cell receptor beta chain showed up just a few times. The data are from a study of patients and donors after allogeneic stem cell transplantation. The CDR3 loop spans 13 amino acids. Trimming stripped 3 bases from V and 9 bases from J, with 12 bases between. Using its own MiXCR run on the RT-PCR reads, TCRdb lists one record per CDR3 protein. Seen here are about 40,000 distinct CDR3 sequences, more than 30% observed once, and the top ten hold approximately 79%. The receptor was derived from a human donor who was either an allogeneic HSCT recipient or a stem cell or donor lymphocyte infusion donor (not recorded which). It is not recorded whose cells these are; they may come from a transplant donor. This sequence joins TRBV12-3 or TRBV12-4 and TRBJ2-1; weak D call: TRBD1 (5 bases). Specimen: blood, either unsorted or a sorted T cell fraction (not recorded which). CDR3 sequence: CASSFTDKAEQFF. The CDR3, as DNA: TGTGCCAGCAGTTTCACGGACAAGGCTGAGCAGTTCTTC.